This section outlines one TCR beta chain sequence together with its context. CDR1 and CDR2 from the germline V gene are MGHRA and YSYEKL. V was pared by 6 bases and J by 7 bases, with 16 bases between. The CDR3 contains 13 residues. Authors' processing steps: For nucleated cells, counts were estimated from reference gene primer amplification. The repertoire was sequenced with immunoSEQ multiplex PCR; TCRdb's copy has only in-frame clones and lacks some. V, J and clone size derive from that table, while D and trimming were established from the DNA sequence. The table records roughly 120,000 clones, approximately 85% of them present only once. This specimen belongs to a study of blood T cell repertoires in COVID-19. Overall study context: The United States, Italy and Spain were the sources of the acute and convalescent COVID-19 samples.

This TCR derives from an older woman with COVID-19, enrolled during active disease. This chain links TRBV4-1 with TRBJ2-7; possibly TRBD2 for D (5 bases). Material for sequencing was peripheral blood. The CDR3 DNA reads as TGCGCCAGCAGTGGTCCTCTACGGGGAGAGCAGTACTTC. Its protein is CASSGPLRGEQYF.